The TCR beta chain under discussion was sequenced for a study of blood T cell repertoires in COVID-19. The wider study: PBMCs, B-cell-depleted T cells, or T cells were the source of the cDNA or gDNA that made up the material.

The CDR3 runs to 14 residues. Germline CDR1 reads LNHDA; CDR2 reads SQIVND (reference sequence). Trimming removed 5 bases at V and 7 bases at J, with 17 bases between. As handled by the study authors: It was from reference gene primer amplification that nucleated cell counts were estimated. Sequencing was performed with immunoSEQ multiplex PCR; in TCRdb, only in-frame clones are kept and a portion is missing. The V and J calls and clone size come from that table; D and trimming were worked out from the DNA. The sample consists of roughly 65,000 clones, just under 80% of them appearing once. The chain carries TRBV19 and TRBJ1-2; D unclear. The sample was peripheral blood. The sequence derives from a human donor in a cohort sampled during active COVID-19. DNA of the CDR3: TGTGCCAGTAGTCATGACCTGACAAGTTTTGGCTACACCTTC. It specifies CASSHDLTSFGYTF.